This T cell receptor beta chain was documented in a study of sequential checkpoint blockade in melanoma. Study background: Patients were randomized 1:1 to nivolumab-then-ipilimumab or ipilimumab-then-nivolumab first-line. Both treatment sequences were followed by maintenance nivolumab.

Libraries were prepared by immunoSEQ multiplex PCR; TCRdb keeps only in-frame clonotypes and omits some of them. The sample lists approximately 20,000 clones, approximately 70% seen once, with roughly 20% in the top ten. The treatment: randomized to nivolumab then ipilimumab (arm A) or the reverse (arm B). None of the patients previously received DNA-damaging chemotherapy. Live CD3+CD8+ CD19− CD56− cells were sorted from PBMCs. Trimming removed 0 bases from V and 5 bases from J; junction bases left unmatched: 6. The CDR3 has 15 residues. Germline-derived CDR1 and CDR2 are LNHNV and YYDKDF (reference sequence).

The clonotype comes from a human donor with melanoma. The chain employs TRBV15 and TRBJ2-5; 7 bases align to TRBD2. The sequencing used CD8+ T cells sorted from blood (inferred from file names), collected from a patient given nivolumab and ipilimumab in sequence. The CDR3 nucleotides read TGTGCCACCAGCAGAGATTTGGGGGGGAGGGAGACCCAGTACTTC. Protein sequence: CATSRDLGGRETQYF. The complete variable domain, with remaining parts taken from reference TRBV15 and TRBJ2-5, reads DAMVIQNPRYQVTQFGKPVTLSCSQTLNHNVMYWYQQKSSQAPKLLFHYYDKDFNNEADTPDNFQSRRPNTSFCFLDIRSPGLGDTAMYLCATSRDLGGRETQYFGPGTRLLVL.